This entry is about one TCR beta chain. Its antigen remains unidentified. Repertoires were generated with immunoSEQ multiplex PCR, while TCRdb's copy carries only in-frame clones and drops some. The table shows around 250,000 clones, with almost 90% occurring only once. The record originates from a study of cytomegalovirus exposure and HLA in healthy donors. Study details: In a later analysis, it was reported that the approximately 120 validation repertoires had been produced on the same platform as the 550 to 850 repertoires belonging to the first cohort. Study-wide findings and caveats: Diagnosis of cytomegalovirus status made by the classifier reportedly showed high specificity and sensitivity.

Germline CDR1 reads SGHRS; CDR2 reads YFSETQ. The ends lost 1 base at V and 5 bases at J; junction bases unmatched: 7. This CDR3 contains 15 residues. The sample comprised PBMCs. This chain links TRBV5-1 with TRBJ1-2, with TRBD1 matching 8 bases. The clonotype originates from a woman younger than 30 in good health and CMV-seronegative. The CDR3 sequence is CASSLRTGLKYGYTF. CDR3 nucleotide sequence: TGCGCCAGCAGCTTGCGGACAGGGCTCAAATATGGCTACACCTTC. The full variable domain, rest sourced from reference TRBV5-1 and TRBJ1-2, is KAGVTQTPRYLIKTRGQQVTLSCSPISGHRSVSWYQQTPGQGLQFLFEYFSETQRNKGNFPGRFSGRQFSNSRSEMNVSTLELGDSALYLCASSLRTGLKYGYTFGSGTRLTVV.